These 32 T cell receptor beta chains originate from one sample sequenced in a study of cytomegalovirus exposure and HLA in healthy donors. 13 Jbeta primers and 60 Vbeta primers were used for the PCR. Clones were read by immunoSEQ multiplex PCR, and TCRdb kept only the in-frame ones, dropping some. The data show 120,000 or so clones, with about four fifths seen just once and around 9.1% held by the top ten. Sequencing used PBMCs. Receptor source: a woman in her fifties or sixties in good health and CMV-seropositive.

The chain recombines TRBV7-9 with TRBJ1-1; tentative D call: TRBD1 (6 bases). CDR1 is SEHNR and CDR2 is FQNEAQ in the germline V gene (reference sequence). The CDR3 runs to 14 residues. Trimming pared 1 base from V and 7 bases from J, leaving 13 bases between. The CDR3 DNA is TGTGCCAGCAGCTTAGTTGGAGGGGGGGATGAAGCTTTCTTT. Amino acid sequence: CASSLVGGGDEAFF.

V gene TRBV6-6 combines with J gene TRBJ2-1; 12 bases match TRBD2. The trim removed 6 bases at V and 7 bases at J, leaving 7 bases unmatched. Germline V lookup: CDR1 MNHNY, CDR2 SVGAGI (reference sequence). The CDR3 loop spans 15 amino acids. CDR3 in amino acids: CASRPLAGGSNEQFF. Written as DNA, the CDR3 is TGTGCCAGCAGACCACTAGCGGGGGGATCGAATGAGCAGTTCTTC.

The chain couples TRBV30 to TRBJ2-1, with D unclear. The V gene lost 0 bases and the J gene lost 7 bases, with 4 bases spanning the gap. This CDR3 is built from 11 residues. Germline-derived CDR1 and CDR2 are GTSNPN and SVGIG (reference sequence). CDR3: CAWSVSNEQFF. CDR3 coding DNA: TGTGCCTGGAGTGTATCTAATGAGCAGTTCTTC.

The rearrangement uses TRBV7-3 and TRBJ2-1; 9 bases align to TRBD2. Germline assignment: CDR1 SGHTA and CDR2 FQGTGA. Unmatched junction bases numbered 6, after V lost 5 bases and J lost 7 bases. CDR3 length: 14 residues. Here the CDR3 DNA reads TGTGCCAGCAGCCCCGGGCTAGCGGGGAATGAGCAGTTCTTC. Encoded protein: CASSPGLAGNEQFF.

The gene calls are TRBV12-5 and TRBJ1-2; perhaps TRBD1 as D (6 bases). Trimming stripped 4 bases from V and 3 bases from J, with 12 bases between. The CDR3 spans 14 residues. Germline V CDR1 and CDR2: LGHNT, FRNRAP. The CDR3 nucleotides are TGTGCTAGTGGTTCTCGGGGGGCGGACTATGGCTACACCTTC. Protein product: CASGSRGADYGYTF.

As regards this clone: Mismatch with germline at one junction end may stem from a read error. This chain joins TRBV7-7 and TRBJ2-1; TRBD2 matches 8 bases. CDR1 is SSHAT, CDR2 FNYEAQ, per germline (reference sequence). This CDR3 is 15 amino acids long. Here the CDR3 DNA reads TGTGCTAGCAGCTTAGCAGCGGGGGCCTACAATGAGCAGTTCTTC. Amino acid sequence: CASSLAAGAYNEQFF. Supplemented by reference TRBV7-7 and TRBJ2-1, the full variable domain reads GAGVSQSPRYKVTKRGQDVTLRCDPISSHATLYWYQQALGQGPEFLTYFNYEAQPDKSGLPSDRFSAERPEGSISTLTIQRTEQRDSAMYRCASSLAAGAYNEQFFGPGTRLTVL.

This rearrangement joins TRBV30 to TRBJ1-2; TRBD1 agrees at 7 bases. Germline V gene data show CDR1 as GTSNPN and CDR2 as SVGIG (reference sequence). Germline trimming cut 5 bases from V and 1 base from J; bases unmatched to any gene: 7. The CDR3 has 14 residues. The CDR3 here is CAWRGRDSNYGYTF. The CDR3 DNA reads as TGTGCCTGGCGGGGCCGGGACAGTAACTATGGCTACACCTTC.

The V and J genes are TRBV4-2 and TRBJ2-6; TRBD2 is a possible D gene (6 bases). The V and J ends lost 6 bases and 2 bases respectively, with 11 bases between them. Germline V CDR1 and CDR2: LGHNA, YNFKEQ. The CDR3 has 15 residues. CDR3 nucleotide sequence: TGTGCCAGCAGTCCGGGAGAGGCTGGGGCCAACGTCCTGACTTTC. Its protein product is CASSPGEAGANVLTF.

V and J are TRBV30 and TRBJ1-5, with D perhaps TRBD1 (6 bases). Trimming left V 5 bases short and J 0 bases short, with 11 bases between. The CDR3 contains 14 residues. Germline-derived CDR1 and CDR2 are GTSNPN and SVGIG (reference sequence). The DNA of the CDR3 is TGTGCCTGGGAACAGGGTAATAGCAATCAGCCCCAGCATTTT. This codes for CAWEQGNSNQPQHF.

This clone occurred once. CDR3: CASSALVSQETQYF. Here the CDR3 DNA reads TGTGCCAGCAGTGCCCTAGTAAGCCAAGAGACCCAGTACTTC. The chain has TRBV2 and TRBJ2-5; D is unclear. CDR1 SNHLY and CDR2 FYNNEI come from the germline V gene. The CDR3 length is 14 residues. Trimming took off 4 bases at V and 1 base at J, with 10 bases between the two ends.

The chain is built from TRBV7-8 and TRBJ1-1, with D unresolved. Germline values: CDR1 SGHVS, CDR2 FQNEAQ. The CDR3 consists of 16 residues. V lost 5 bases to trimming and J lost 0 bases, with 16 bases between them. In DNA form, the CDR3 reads TGTGCCAGCAGCATCTCCGGGATAGGTCTGAACACTGAAGCTTTCTTT. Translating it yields CASSISGIGLNTEAFF. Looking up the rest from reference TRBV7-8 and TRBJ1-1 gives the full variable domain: GAGVSQSPRYKVAKRGQDVALRCDPISGHVSLFWYQQALGQGPEFLTYFQNEAQLDKSGLPSDRFFAERPEGSVSTLKIQRTQQEDSAVYLCASSISGIGLNTEAFFGQGTRLTVV.

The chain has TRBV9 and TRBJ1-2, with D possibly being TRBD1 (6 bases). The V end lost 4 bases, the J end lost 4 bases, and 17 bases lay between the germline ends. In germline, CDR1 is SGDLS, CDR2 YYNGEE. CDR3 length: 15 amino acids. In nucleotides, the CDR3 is TGTGCCAGCAGCCCTTGGGGGGGCACTGGCTATGGCTACACCTTC. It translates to CASSPWGGTGYGYTF.

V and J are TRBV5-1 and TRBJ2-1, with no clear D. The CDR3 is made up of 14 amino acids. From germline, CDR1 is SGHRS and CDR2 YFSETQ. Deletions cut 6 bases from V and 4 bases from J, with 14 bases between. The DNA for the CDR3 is TGCGCCAGCACGCTCACTCCTTCGTACAATGAGCAGTTCTTC. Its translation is CASTLTPSYNEQFF.

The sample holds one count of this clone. The CDR3 DNA reads as TGTGCCAGCAGAGAACAGGGGGCCAGTAACTATGGCTACACCTTC. It codes for CASREQGASNYGYTF. V gene TRBV27 combines with J gene TRBJ1-2, with 9 bases lining up with TRBD1. The V gene end was trimmed by 6 bases and the J gene end by 1 base; junction bases not matched to a gene: 6. Looked up from germline, CDR1 is MNHEY and CDR2 is SMNVEV (reference sequence). The CDR3 is 15 residues long.

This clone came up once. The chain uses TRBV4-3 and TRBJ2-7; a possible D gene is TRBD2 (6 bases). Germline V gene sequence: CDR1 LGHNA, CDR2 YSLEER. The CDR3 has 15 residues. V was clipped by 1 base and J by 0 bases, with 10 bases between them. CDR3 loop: CASSQGSSVSYEQYF. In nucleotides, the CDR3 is TGCGCCAGCAGCCAAGGGTCTAGCGTCTCCTACGAGCAGTACTTC.

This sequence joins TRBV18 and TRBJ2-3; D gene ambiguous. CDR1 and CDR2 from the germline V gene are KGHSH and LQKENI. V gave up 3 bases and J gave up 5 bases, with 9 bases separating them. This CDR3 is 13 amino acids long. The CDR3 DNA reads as TGTGCCAGCTCACCCAAACTAAAAGATACGCAGTATTTT. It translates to CASSPKLKDTQYF.

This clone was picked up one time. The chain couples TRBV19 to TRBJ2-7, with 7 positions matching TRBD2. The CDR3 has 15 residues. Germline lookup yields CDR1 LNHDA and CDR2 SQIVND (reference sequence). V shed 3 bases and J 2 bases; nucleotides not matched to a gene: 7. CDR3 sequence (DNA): TGTGCCAGTAGTATTACGGGGGGAGTAGCCTACGAGCAGTACTTC. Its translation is CASSITGGVAYEQYF.

Here the CDR3 reads CASSYSEQGQETQYF. CDR3 DNA sequence: TGTGCCAGCAGTTACTCGGAGCAGGGCCAAGAGACCCAGTACTTC. V gene TRBV6-5 combines with J gene TRBJ2-5; TRBD1 might be the D (5 bases). CDR1 and CDR2 (germline): MNHEY, SVGAGI. The CDR3 length is 15 residues. Trimming cost V 0 bases and J 1 base, with 9 bases left between them.

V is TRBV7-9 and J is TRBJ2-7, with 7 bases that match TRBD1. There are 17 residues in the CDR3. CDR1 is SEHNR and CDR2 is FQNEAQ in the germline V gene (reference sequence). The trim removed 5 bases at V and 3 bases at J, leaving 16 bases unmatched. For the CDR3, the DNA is TGTGCCAGCAGCCCCAACTACCGGGACAGACCCTTCTACGAGCAGTACTTC. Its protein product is CASSPNYRDRPFYEQYF. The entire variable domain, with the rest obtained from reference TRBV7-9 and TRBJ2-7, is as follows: DTGVSQNPRHKITKRGQNVTFRCDPISEHNRLYWYRQTLGQGPEFLTYFQNEAQLEKSRLLSDRFSAERPKGSFSTLEIQRTEQGDSAMYLCASSPNYRDRPFYEQYFGPGTRLTVT.

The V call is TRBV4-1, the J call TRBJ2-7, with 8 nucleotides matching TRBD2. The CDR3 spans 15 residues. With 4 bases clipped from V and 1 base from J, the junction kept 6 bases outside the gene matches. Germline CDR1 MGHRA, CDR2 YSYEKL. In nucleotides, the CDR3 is TGCGCCAGCAGCCCGTCCGGGGGGGAATCCTACGAGCAGTACTTC. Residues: CASSPSGGESYEQYF.

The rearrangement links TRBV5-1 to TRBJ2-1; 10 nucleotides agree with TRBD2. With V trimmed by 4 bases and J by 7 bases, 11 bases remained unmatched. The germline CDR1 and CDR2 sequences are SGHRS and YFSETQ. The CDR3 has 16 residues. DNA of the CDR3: TGCGCCAGCAGCCCTCCGGGACTAGCGCTCAATAATGAGCAGTTCTTC. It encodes CASSPPGLALNNEQFF.

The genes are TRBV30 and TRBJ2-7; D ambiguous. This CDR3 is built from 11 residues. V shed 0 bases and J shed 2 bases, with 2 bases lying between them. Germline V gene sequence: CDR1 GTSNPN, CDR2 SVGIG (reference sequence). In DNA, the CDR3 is TGTGCCTGGAGTGTTACCTACGAGCAGTACTTC. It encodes CAWSVTYEQYF. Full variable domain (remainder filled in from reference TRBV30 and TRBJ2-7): SQTIHQWPATLVQPVGSPLSLECTVEGTSNPNLYWYRQAAGRGLQLLFYSVGIGQISSEVPQNLSASRPQDRQFILSSKKLLLSDSGFYLCAWSVTYEQYFGPGTRLTVT.

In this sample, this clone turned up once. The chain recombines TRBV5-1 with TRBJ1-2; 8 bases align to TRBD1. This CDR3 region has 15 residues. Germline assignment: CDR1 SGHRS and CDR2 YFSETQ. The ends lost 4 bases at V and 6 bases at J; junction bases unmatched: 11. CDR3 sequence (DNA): TGCGCCAGCAGCGTACCGGGACAGGCCCTTGATGGCTACACCTTC. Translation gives CASSVPGQALDGYTF.

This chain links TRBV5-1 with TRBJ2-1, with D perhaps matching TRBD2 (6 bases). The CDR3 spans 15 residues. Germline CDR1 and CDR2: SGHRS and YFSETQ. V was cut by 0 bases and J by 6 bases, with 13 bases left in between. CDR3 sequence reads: CASSLVPGDGNEQFF. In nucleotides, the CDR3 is TGCGCCAGCAGCTTGGTCCCGGGAGATGGCAATGAGCAGTTCTTC.

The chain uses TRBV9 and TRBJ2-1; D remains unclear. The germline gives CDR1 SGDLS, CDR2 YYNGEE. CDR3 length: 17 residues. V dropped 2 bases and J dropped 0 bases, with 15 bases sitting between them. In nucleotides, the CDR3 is TGTGCCAGCAGCGTTTTTCCCGGAGCAAACTCCTACAATGAGCAGTTCTTC. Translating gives CASSVFPGANSYNEQFF.

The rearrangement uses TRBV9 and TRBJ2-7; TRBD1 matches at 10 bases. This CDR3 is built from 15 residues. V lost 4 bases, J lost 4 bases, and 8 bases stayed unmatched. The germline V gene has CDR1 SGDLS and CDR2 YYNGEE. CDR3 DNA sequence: TGTGCCAGCAGCCCTTTGCGGGACAGGGGTTACGAGCAGTACTTC. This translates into CASSPLRDRGYEQYF.

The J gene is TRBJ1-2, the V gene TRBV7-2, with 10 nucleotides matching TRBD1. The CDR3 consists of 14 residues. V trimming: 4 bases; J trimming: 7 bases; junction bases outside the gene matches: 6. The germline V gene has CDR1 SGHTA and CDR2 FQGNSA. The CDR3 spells CASSSDRGQSGYTF. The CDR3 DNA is TGTGCCAGCAGCTCCGACAGGGGGCAATCTGGCTACACCTTC.

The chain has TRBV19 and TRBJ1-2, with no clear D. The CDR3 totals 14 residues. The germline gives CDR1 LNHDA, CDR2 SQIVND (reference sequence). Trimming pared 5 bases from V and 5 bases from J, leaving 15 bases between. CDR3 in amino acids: CASSPRTGSYGYTF. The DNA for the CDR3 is TGTGCCAGTAGTCCGAGAACGGGGTCTTATGGCTACACCTTC.

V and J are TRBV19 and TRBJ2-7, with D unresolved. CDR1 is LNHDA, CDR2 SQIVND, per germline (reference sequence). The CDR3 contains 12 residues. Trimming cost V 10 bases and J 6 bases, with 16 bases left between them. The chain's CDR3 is CATTDRVGEQYF. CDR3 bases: TGTGCCACCACCGACCGGGTAGGCGAGCAGTACTTC.

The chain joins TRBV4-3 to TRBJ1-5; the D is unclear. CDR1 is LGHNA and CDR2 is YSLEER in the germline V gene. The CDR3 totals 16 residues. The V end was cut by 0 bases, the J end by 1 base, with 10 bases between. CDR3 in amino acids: CASSQERVMSNQPQHF. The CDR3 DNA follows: TGCGCCAGCAGCCAAGAGAGGGTTATGAGCAATCAGCCCCAGCATTTT.

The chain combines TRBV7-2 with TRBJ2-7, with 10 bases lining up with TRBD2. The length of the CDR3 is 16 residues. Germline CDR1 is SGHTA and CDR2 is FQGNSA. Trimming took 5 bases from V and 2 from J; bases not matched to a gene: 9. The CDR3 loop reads CASSPDSGGTPYEQYF. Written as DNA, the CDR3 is TGTGCCAGCAGCCCTGATAGCGGGGGGACCCCCTACGAGCAGTACTTC.

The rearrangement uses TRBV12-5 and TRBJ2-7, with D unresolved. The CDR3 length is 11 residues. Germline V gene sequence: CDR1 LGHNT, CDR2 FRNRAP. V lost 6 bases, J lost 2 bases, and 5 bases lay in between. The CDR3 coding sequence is TGTGCTAGTGGGTCGGCCTACGAGCAGTACTTC. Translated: CASGSAYEQYF.